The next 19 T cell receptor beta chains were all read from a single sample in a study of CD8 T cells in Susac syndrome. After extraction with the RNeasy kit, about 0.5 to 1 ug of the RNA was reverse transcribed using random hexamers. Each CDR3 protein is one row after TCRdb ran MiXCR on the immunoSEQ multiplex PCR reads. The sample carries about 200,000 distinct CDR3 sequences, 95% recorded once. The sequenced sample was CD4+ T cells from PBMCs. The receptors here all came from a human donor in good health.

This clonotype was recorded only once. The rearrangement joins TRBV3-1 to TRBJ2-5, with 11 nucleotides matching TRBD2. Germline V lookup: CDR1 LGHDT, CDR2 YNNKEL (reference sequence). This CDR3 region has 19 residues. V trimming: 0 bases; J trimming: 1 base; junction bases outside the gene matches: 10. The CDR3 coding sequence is TGTGCCAGCAGCCAAGAAGGGTTACTAGCGGGAGCGCGCCAAGAGACCCAGTACTTC. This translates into CASSQEGLLAGARQETQYF.

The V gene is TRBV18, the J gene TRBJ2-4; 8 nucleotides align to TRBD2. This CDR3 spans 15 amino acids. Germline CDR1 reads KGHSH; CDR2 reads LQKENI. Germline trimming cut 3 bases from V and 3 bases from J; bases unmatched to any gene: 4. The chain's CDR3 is CASSPVGTSKNIQYF. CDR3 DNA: TGTGCCAGCTCACCCGTCGGGACTAGCAAAAACATTCAGTACTTC.

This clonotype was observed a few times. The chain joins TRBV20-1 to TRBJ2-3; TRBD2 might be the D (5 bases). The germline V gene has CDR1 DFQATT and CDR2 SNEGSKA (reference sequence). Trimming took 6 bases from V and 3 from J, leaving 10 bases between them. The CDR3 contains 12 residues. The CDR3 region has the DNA TGCAGTGCAGGACTTACGACAGATACGCAGTATTTT. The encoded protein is CSAGLTTDTQYF.

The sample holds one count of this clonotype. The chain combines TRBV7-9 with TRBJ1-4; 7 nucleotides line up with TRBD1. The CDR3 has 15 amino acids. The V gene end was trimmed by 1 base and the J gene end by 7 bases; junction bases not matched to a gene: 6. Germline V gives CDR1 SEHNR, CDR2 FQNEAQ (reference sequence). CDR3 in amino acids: CASSLGIGGGEKLFF. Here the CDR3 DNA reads TGTGCCAGCAGCTTAGGTATAGGGGGCGGTGAAAAACTGTTTTTT.

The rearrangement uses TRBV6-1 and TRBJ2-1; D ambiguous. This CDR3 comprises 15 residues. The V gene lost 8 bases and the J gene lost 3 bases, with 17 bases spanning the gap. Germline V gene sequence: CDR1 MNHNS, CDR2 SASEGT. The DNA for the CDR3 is TGTGCCAGCTTCGATGCAGGTTCCCTCTACAATGAGCAGTTCTTC. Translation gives CASFDAGSLYNEQFF.

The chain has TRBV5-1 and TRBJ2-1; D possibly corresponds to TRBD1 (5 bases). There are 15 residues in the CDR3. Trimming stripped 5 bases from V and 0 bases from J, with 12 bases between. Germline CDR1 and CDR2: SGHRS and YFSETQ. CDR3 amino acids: CASRPTVLSYNEQFF. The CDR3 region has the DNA TGCGCCAGCAGGCCGACAGTACTCTCCTACAATGAGCAGTTCTTC.

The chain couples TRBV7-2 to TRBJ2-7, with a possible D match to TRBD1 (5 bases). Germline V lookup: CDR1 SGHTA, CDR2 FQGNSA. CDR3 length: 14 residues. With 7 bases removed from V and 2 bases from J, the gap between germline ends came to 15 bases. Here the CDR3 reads CASIFDSPPYEQYF. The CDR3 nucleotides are TGTGCCAGCATCTTCGACAGTCCGCCCTACGAGCAGTACTTC.

CDR3 in DNA: TGTGCCAGTAGCCCGGCGGCAGGGGCGAACTATGGCTACACCTTC. Translated, it gives CASSPAAGANYGYTF. The V call is TRBV19, the J call TRBJ1-2, with D possibly matching TRBD1 (6 bases). The V gene lost 6 bases and the J gene lost 2 bases, with 16 bases spanning the gap. The CDR3 spans 15 residues. Per germline, CDR1 LNHDA and CDR2 SQIVND (reference sequence).

CDR3 protein: CASRSVLASNEQFF. The CDR3 DNA follows: TGCGCCAGCCGCAGCGTACTAGCTTCCAATGAGCAGTTCTTC. The genes are TRBV4-1 and TRBJ2-1, with D possibly TRBD2 on 6 matching bases. Between the trimmed V and J ends, which lost 8 bases and 6 bases, there was a span of 17 bases. The germline gives CDR1 MGHRA, CDR2 YSYEKL. The CDR3 runs to 14 residues.

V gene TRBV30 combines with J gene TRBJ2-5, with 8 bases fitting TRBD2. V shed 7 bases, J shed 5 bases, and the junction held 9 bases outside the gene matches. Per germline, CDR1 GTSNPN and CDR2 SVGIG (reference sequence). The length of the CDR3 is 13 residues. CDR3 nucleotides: TGTGCCTCAAGAGTAGCGGGGAGGGAGACCCAGTACTTC. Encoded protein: CASRVAGRETQYF.

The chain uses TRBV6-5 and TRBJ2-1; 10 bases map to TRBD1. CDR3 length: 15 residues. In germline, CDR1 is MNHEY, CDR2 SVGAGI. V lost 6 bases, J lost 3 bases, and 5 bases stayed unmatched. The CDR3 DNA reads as TGTGCCAGCAGAACCGGGACAGGGGTCTACAATGAGCAGTTCTTC. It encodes CASRTGTGVYNEQFF.

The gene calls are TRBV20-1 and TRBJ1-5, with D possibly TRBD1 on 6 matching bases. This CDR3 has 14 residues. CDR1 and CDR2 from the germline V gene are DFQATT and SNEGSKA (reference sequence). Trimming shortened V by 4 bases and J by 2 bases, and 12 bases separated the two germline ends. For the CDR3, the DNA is TGCAGTGCTACGAGGGGGGGCGGCAATCAGCCCCAGCATTTT. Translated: CSATRGGGNQPQHF.

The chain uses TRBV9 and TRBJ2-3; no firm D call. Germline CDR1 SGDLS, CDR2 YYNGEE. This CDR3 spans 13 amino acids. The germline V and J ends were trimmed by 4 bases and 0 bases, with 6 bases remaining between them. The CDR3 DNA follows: TGTGCCAGCAGCCCCGCTAGCACAGATACGCAGTATTTT. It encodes CASSPASTDTQYF.

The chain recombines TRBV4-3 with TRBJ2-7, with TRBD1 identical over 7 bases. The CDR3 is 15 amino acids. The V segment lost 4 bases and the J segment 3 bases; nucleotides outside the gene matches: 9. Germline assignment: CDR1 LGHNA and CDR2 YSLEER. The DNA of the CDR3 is TGCGCCAGCAGCCTTCAACAGGGGCCATACTACGAGCAGTACTTC. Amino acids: CASSLQQGPYYEQYF.

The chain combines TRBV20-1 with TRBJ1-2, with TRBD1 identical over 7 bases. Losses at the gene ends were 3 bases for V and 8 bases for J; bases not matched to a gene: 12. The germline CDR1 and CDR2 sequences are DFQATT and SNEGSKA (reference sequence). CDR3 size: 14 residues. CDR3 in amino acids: CSASIPEGAKGYTF. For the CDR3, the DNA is TGCAGTGCTAGTATTCCTGAGGGGGCGAAAGGCTACACCTTC.

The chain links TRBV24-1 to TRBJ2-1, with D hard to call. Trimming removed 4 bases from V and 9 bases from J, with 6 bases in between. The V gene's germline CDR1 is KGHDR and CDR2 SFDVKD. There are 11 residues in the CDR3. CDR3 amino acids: CATSDWGEQFF. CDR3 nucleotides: TGTGCCACCAGTGACTGGGGTGAGCAGTTCTTC.

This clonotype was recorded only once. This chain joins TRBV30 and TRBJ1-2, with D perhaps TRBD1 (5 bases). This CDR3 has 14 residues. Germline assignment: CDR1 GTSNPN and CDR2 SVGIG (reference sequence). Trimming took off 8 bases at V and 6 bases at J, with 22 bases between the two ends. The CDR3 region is CAGTPNRLRDGYTF. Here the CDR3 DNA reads TGTGCCGGGACCCCTAACCGGCTGCGGGATGGCTACACCTTC. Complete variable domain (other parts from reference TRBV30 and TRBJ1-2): SQTIHQWPATLVQPVGSPLSLECTVEGTSNPNLYWYRQAAGRGLQLLFYSVGIGQISSEVPQNLSASRPQDRQFILSSKKLLLSDSGFYLCAGTPNRLRDGYTFGSGTRLTVV.

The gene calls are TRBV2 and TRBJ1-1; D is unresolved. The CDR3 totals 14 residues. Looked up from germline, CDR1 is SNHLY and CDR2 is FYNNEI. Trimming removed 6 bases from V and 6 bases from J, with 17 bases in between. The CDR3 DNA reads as TGTGCCAGCAGACGCGGGCCGCAGGTCGCTGAAGCTTTCTTT. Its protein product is CASRRGPQVAEAFF.

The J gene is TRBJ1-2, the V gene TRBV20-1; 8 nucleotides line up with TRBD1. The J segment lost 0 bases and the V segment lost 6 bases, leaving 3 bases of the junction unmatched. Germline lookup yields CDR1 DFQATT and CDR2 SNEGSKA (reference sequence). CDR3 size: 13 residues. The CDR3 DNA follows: TGCAGTGCGTGGACAGGGCCTAACTATGGCTACACCTTC. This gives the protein CSAWTGPNYGYTF.